This T cell receptor (beta chain) emerged from a study of CD8 T cells in ankylosing spondylitis. Trimming removed 5 bases from V and 5 bases from J, with 9 bases in between. The CDR3 runs 12 residues. The germline V gene has CDR1 SGHTA and CDR2 FQGNSA. Broader study findings: Seven to nine highly homologous variants formed a TCR beta motif that appeared characteristic of ankylosing spondylitis blood.

TCRdb reprocessed the 5' RACE reads with MiXCR, giving one entry per CDR3 protein. The data hold fewer than 250,000 distinct CDR3 sequences, with under 12% observed a single time. Comments on this clonotype: As yet, its antigen is unknown.

The sequence was obtained from a male donor with ankylosing spondylitis or in good health (not recorded which). The chain is built from TRBV7-2 and TRBJ1-2; D not certain. The sample was blood, either unsorted or a sorted T cell fraction (not recorded which). This CDR3 reads CASSLERYGYTF. CDR3 DNA: TGTGCCAGCAGCCTTGAGCGGTATGGCTACACCTTC.